This entry lists 19 T cell receptor beta chains sequenced from one sample in a study of shared clonotypes between healthy human individuals. TCRdb keeps only in-frame clones here, not all; method: immunoSEQ multiplex PCR. The data hold 450,000 to 500,000 clones, with approximately 78% observed a single time. Source material: PBMCs. The receptor set was obtained from a woman between 35 and 50 years old in good health. Some clones in this sample may be carry-over from other donors' samples.

The rearrangement uses TRBV7-9 and TRBJ2-3, with unresolved D. The CDR3 spans 15 residues. CDR1 and CDR2 (germline): SEHNR, FQNEAQ (reference sequence). Trimming cost V 5 bases and J 4 bases, with 16 bases left between them. The CDR3 DNA is TGTGCCAGCAGCCCTAGATCCGAGGTGGCAGATACGCAGTATTTT. Translation gives CASSPRSEVADTQYF. The full variable domain, rest sourced from reference TRBV7-9 and TRBJ2-3, is DTGVSQNPRHKITKRGQNVTFRCDPISEHNRLYWYRQTLGQGPEFLTYFQNEAQLEKSRLLSDRFSAERPKGSFSTLEIQRTEQGDSAMYLCASSPRSEVADTQYFGPGTRLTVL.

The chain carries TRBV7-2 and TRBJ2-7; the D gene could be TRBD1 or TRBD2 (5 bases each). CDR3 length equals 15 residues. From germline, CDR1 is SGHTA and CDR2 FQGNSA. V lost 3 bases, J lost 2 bases, and 14 bases lay in between. The CDR3 protein is CASSFGTPGTYEQYF. The CDR3 DNA reads as TGTGCCAGCAGCTTCGGGACGCCGGGGACCTACGAGCAGTACTTC.

This clone was detected ten times or more. The chain combines TRBV6-1 with TRBJ2-1, with TRBD2 matching 11 bases. The ends lost 6 bases at V and 3 bases at J; junction bases unmatched: 4. Germline CDR1 and CDR2: MNHNS and SASEGT. CDR3 size: 15 residues. The CDR3 nucleotides are TGTGCCAGCAGCCAACTAGCGGGAGACTACAATGAGCAGTTCTTC. It specifies CASSQLAGDYNEQFF.

Remarks on this clone: Only one base separates this from a far larger clonotype, so it likely reflects a read error. The same CDR3 also results from other DNA sequences found in this sample. V is TRBV7-3 and J is TRBJ2-1, with D possibly being TRBD2 (5 bases). V lost 0 bases, J lost 6 bases, and 6 bases lay in between. Germline CDR1 SGHTA, CDR2 FQGTGA. The CDR3 runs to 13 residues. The CDR3 spells CASSLTGSNEQFF. CDR3 bases: TGTGCCAGCAGCTTAACTGGGAGCAATGAGCAGTTCTTC.

Concerning this clone itself: A read error may produce the germline difference seen at one junction end. Other DNA sequences in this sample translate to the same CDR3. J is TRBJ1-5 and V is TRBV2, with D unclear. Germline V gives CDR1 SNHLY, CDR2 FYNNEI. CDR3 length: 13 residues. This CDR3 reads CASSEHSNQPQHF. Written as DNA, the CDR3 is TGTGCCAGCAGTGAGCATAGCAATCAGCCCCAGCACTTT.

About this clone: A far bigger clonotype differs at one base, so this is likely a read error. Other DNA sequences within the sample encode an identical CDR3. The V gene is TRBV7-9, the J gene TRBJ1-1, with D unresolved. This CDR3 is 13 amino acids long. The germline V gene encodes CDR1 SEHNR and CDR2 FQNEAQ (reference sequence). Trimming stripped 1 base from V and 0 bases from J, with 3 bases between. This CDR3 is CASSLGMNTEAFF. In nucleotides, the CDR3 is TGTGCCAGCAGCTTAGGCATGAACACTGAAGCTTTCTTT.

The genes are TRBV14 and TRBJ2-1; possible D gene TRBD2, 5 bases. Germline V gene data show CDR1 as SGHDN and CDR2 as FVKESK. The CDR3 consists of 15 residues. Trimming pared 0 bases from V and 9 bases from J, leaving 15 bases between. In DNA, the CDR3 is TGTGCCAGCAGCCAAGATATCTCGGGGATGGGTGAGCAGTTCTTC. Its translation is CASSQDISGMGEQFF.

V gene TRBV5-1 combines with J gene TRBJ2-5, with TRBD2 matching over 7 bases. This CDR3 has 16 residues. Unmatched junction bases numbered 16, after V lost 6 bases and J lost 5 bases. The germline CDR1 and CDR2 sequences are SGHRS and YFSETQ. Written as DNA, the CDR3 is TGCGCCAGCACCCCCTTGGCTAGCGGCCGGGAGGAGACCCAGTACTTC. Its translation is CASTPLASGREETQYF.

This rearrangement joins TRBV30 to TRBJ1-4; D call uncertain. Germline CDR1 is GTSNPN and CDR2 is SVGIG (reference sequence). CDR3 size: 13 residues. Trimming removed 3 bases from V and 5 bases from J, with 10 bases in between. The CDR3, as DNA: TGTGCCTGGAGCCGTACTATAAATGAAAAACTGTTTTTT. It codes for CAWSRTINEKLFF.

In the case of this clone: This is likely an artifact of a read error, given a far larger clone one base away. The CDR3 reads CASSLEGTGGAETQYF. DNA for the CDR3: TGCGCCAGCAGCCTAGAAGGGACAGGGGGCGCTGAGACCCAGTACTTC. This sequence joins TRBV4-1 and TRBJ2-5; 12 positions match TRBD1. CDR1 and CDR2 from the germline V gene are MGHRA and YSYEKL. J was trimmed by 5 bases and V by 4 bases; bases with no gene match: 8. The CDR3 consists of 16 residues.

The chain joins TRBV10-2 to TRBJ2-1; 8 nucleotides agree with TRBD2. The junction had 8 bases not matched to a gene; V was cut back by 10 bases and J by 6 bases. Germline values: CDR1 WSHSY, CDR2 SAAADI. CDR3 length: 13 amino acids. As DNA, the CDR3 is TGCGCCATCCAGCGGGAGAGGGGCAATGAGCAGTTCTTC. Its translation is CAIQRERGNEQFF.

The rearrangement joins TRBV6-1 to TRBJ2-3, with 11 bases identical to TRBD2. After removal of 3 bases from V and 2 bases from J, the junction contained 10 bases not matched to a gene. In germline, CDR1 is MNHNS, CDR2 SASEGT. The CDR3 length is 18 residues. The CDR3 here is CASSEPPGTSGITDTQYF. As DNA, the CDR3 is TGTGCCAGCAGTGAGCCTCCCGGGACTAGCGGTATCACAGATACGCAGTATTTT.

The sample holds many counts of this clone. Within the sample, other DNA sequences also encode this same CDR3. The V and J genes are TRBV2 and TRBJ2-7; 13 bases map to TRBD2. The CDR3 runs to 15 residues. The V gene's germline CDR1 is SNHLY and CDR2 FYNNEI. V dropped 4 bases and J dropped 2; count of bases not matched to a gene: 2. CDR3 sequence reads: CASSVTSGGPYEQYF. For the CDR3, the DNA is TGTGCCAGCAGTGTGACTAGCGGGGGGCCCTACGAGCAGTACTTC.

This clone was seen only a few times. This chain connects TRBV6-1 to TRBJ2-7; D is ambiguous. The CDR3 has 13 amino acids. Germline V CDR1 and CDR2: MNHNS, SASEGT. The V end lost 3 bases, the J end lost 3 bases, and 9 bases lay between the germline ends. CDR3 in amino acids: CASSEVYNYEQYF. The CDR3 nucleotides read TGTGCCAGCAGTGAGGTCTACAACTACGAGCAGTACTTC.

A remark on this clone: The same CDR3 arises from other DNA sequences in this sample as well. The CDR3 DNA follows: TGTGCCAGCTCACTATCTCCGGGACAGCAAGAGACCCAGTACTTC. The encoded protein is CASSLSPGQQETQYF. The V call is TRBV18, the J call TRBJ2-5, with 7 bases identical to TRBD1. The CDR3 length is 15 residues. Germline V gives CDR1 KGHSH, CDR2 LQKENI. V lost 4 bases, J lost 2 bases, and 7 bases stayed unmatched.

The J gene is TRBJ1-4, the V gene TRBV10-3; no definite D call. Germline CDR1 reads ENHRY; CDR2 reads SYGVKD. CDR3 length: 11 amino acids. The ends were cut back, 4 bases at V and 8 bases at J, with 5 bases in the middle. CDR3 protein: CAISAGEKLFF. The CDR3 nucleotides read TGTGCCATCAGTGCCGGGGAAAAACTGTTTTTT.

The chain is built from TRBV5-1 and TRBJ2-3; 11 bases fit TRBD2. The CDR3 runs to 15 residues. Germline V gives CDR1 SGHRS, CDR2 YFSETQ. V lost 4 bases to trimming and J lost 7 bases; unmatched junction nucleotides: 8. The CDR3 is CASSKLAGAANTQYF. In DNA, the CDR3 is TGCGCCAGCAGCAAACTAGCGGGAGCGGCAAATACGCAGTATTTT.

The sample holds one count of this clone. V is TRBV19 and J is TRBJ2-7; TRBD2 might be the D (5 bases). CDR1 and CDR2 from the germline V gene are LNHDA and SQIVND (reference sequence). The ends were cut back, 5 bases at V and 2 bases at J, with 19 bases in the middle. The CDR3 is made up of 16 amino acids. CDR3 region: CASSPGRLRPTYEQYF. For the CDR3, the DNA is TGTGCCAGTAGTCCCGGGCGACTACGTCCTACCTACGAGCAGTACTTC. The whole variable domain, remainder taken from reference TRBV19 and TRBJ2-7, is DGGITQSPKYLFRKEGQNVTLSCEQNLNHDAMYWYRQDPGQGLRLIYYSQIVNDFQKGDIAEGYSVSREKKESFPLTVTSAQKNPTAFYLCASSPGRLRPTYEQYFGPGTRLTVT.

The gene calls are TRBV7-3 and TRBJ2-1; possibly TRBD1 for D (5 bases). The germline V gene has CDR1 SGHTA and CDR2 FQGTGA. V was clipped by 0 bases and J by 6 bases, with 15 bases between them. This CDR3 contains 16 residues. The CDR3 is CASSLTLSRVGNEQFF. DNA of the CDR3: TGTGCCAGCAGCTTAACTTTGTCCAGGGTGGGCAATGAGCAGTTCTTC.